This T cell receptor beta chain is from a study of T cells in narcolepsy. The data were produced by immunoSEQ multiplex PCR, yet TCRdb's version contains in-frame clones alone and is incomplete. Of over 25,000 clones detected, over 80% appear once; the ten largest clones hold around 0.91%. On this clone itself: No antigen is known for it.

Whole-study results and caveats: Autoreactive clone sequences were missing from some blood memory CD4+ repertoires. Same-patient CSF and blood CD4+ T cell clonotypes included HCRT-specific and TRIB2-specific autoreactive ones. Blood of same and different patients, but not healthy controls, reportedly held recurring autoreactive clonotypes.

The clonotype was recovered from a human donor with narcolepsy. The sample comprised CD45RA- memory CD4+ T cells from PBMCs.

The DNA of the CDR3 is TGTGCCAGCAGTTACCCGGACAGACCCTACGAGCAGTACTTC. Encoded protein: CASSYPDRPYEQYF. This chain connects TRBV6-6 to TRBJ2-7; maybe TRBD1 (6 bases). Between the trimmed V and J ends, which lost 2 bases and 2 bases, there was a span of 10 bases. The CDR3 sequence is 14 residues long. In germline, CDR1 is MNHNY, CDR2 SVGAGI (reference sequence).